These T cell receptor beta chains were read from a single sample in a study of T-cell memory formation after mild COVID-19. Using its own MiXCR run on the 5' RACE reads, TCRdb lists one record per CDR3 protein. This table holds hundreds of thousands of distinct CDR3 sequences, more than 20% found once. Sequencing input: PBMCs or a T cell subset sorted from them (not recorded which). Receptors were obtained from an adult woman who had mild COVID-19 (a few samples of this study predate the infection). Cell type and time point are not known. Both conserved end residues are part of each CDR3. A D gene is named only where the DNA matches it firmly. A row's size may be missing; if present it is once, few, many or a size class.

V: TRBV7-9; D: TRBD2; size: NA; J: TRBJ2-3; DNA: TGTGCCAGCAGCTTTTCTAGCGGGGGGGCAGATACGCAGTATTTT; CDR3: CASSFSSGGADTQYF
V: TRBV5-1; D: NA; size: NA; J: TRBJ2-1; DNA: TGCGCCAGCAGCTTTATAGGGGCGGCGTCTTCCTACAATGAGCAGTTCTTC; CDR3: CASSFIGAASSYNEQFF
V: TRBV15; D: NA; size: NA; J: TRBJ2-1; DNA: TGTGCCACCAGCAGAGAGAAAGGGGTACAGGGTGAGCAGTTCTTC; CDR3: CATSREKGVQGEQFF
V: TRBV29-1; D: NA; size: few; J: TRBJ2-5; DNA: TGCAGCGTTCTTCCGGGTGGGGAGACCCAGTACTTC; CDR3: CSVLPGGETQYF
V: TRBV5-1; D: TRBD2; size: NA; J: TRBJ2-7; DNA: TGCGCCAGCAGCACGCAGGGAGGGTGGGGCTACGAGCAGTACTTC; CDR3: CASSTQGGWGYEQYF
V: TRBV5-1; D: TRBD1; size: NA; J: TRBJ2-3; DNA: TGCGCCAGCAGCCCCGACAGGGGGTCGGATACGCAGTATTTT; CDR3: CASSPDRGSDTQYF
V: TRBV18; D: NA; size: few; J: TRBJ2-3; DNA: TGTGCCAGCCGACCCTCGGACGGAACCCCGCCGCAGTATTTT; CDR3: CASRPSDGTPPQYF
V: TRBV20-1; D: NA; size: NA; J: TRBJ1-2; DNA: TGCAGTGCTATTAGGGCGCAGGGCATCGGCTACACCTTC; CDR3: CSAIRAQGIGYTF
V: TRBV30; D: NA; size: NA; J: TRBJ1-5; DNA: TGTGCCTGGAGTGTATGGAATCAGCCCCAGCATTTT; CDR3: CAWSVWNQPQHF
V: TRBV19; D: NA; size: NA; J: TRBJ2-7; DNA: TGTGCCAGTAGTTACGGGACCGGGAGCTCCTACGAGCAGTACTTC; CDR3: CASSYGTGSSYEQYF
V: TRBV5-1; D: TRBD2; size: many; J: TRBJ2-5; DNA: TGCGCCAGCAGCTTGAAGCGGGGGGGCCGAGAGACCCAGTACTTC; CDR3: CASSLKRGGRETQYF
V: TRBV7-2; D: TRBD1; size: once; J: TRBJ1-4; DNA: TGTGCCAGCAGCTTAAGGGGACAGGGGCGCGCTGAAAAACTGTTTTTT; CDR3: CASSLRGQGRAEKLFF
V: TRBV15; D: TRBD1; size: few; J: TRBJ2-7; DNA: TGTGCCACCAGCAGAGGAGTTGGACAGGGCGCCTACGAGCAGTACTTC; CDR3: CATSRGVGQGAYEQYF
V: TRBV20-1; D: NA; size: few; J: TRBJ2-7; DNA: TGCAGTGCTAAGGGGAAGGTAGGGGTCTACGAGCAGTACTTC; CDR3: CSAKGKVGVYEQYF
V: TRBV12-3/TRBV12-4; D: NA; size: NA; J: TRBJ1-1; DNA: TGTGCCAGCAGTTTAGCCCCTGAAGATTTCTTT; CDR3: CASSLAPEDFF
V: TRBV9; D: NA; size: NA; J: TRBJ1-5; DNA: TGTGCCAGCAGCGTAGAAGGGAAGAGTCAGCCCCAGCATTTT; CDR3: CASSVEGKSQPQHF
V: TRBV5-5; D: NA; size: NA; J: TRBJ2-3; DNA: TGTGCCAGCAGCTTGGTGGGAGTGGGGGATACGCAGTATTTT; CDR3: CASSLVGVGDTQYF
V: TRBV20-1; D: TRBD2; size: NA; J: TRBJ2-2; DNA: TGCAGTGCTCGACCTAGCGGAGCCGGCACCGGGGAGCTGTTTTTT; CDR3: CSARPSGAGTGELFF
V: TRBV20-1; D: NA; size: NA; J: TRBJ2-5; DNA: TGCAGTGCTAGAGAATTGGAGGGTATGCAGACCCAGTACTTC; CDR3: CSARELEGMQTQYF
V: TRBV5-1; D: NA; size: few; J: TRBJ2-1; DNA: TGCGCCAGCAGCAACGGTATGGTATGGACTGAGCAGTTCTTC; CDR3: CASSNGMVWTEQFF
V: TRBV5-1; D: TRBD2; size: few; J: TRBJ2-7; DNA: TGCGCCAGCAGCTTGGCTCTGGGACTAGCGGGAGTAGGTCACGAGCAGTACTTC; CDR3: CASSLALGLAGVGHEQYF
V: TRBV12-3/TRBV12-4; D: NA; size: NA; J: TRBJ2-7; DNA: TGTGCCAGCAGTCCCCCCCTGATTTACGAGCAGTACTTC; CDR3: CASSPPLIYEQYF
V: TRBV7-9; D: TRBD2; size: few; J: TRBJ2-5; DNA: TGTGCCAGCAGCTTCCCTAGCGGGGGCATTGGCGAGACCCAGTACTTC; CDR3: CASSFPSGGIGETQYF
V: TRBV23-1; D: NA; size: NA; J: TRBJ1-5; DNA: TGCGCCAGCAGTCAATGGGGCGGGAGCAATCAGCCCCAGCATTTT; CDR3: CASSQWGGSNQPQHF
V: TRBV9; D: TRBD2; size: few; J: TRBJ2-5; DNA: TGTGCCAGCAGCTTTGGACTAGCGGGAGGTGAGACCCAGTACTTC; CDR3: CASSFGLAGGETQYF
V: TRBV20-1; D: NA; size: NA; J: TRBJ2-7; DNA: TGCAGTGCCGTAGGGGCGGCCTACGAGCAGTACTTC; CDR3: CSAVGAAYEQYF